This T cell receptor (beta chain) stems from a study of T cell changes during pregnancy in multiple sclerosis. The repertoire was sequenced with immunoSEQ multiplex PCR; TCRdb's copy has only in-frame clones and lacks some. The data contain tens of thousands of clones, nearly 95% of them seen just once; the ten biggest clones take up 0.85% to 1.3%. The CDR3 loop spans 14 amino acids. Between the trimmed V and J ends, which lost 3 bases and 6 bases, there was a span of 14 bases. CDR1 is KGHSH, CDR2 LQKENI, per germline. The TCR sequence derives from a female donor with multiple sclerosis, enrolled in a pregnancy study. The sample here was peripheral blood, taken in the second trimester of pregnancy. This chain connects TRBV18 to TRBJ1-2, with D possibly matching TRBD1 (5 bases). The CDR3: CASSPPPGGDGYTF. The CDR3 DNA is TGTGCCAGCTCACCGCCTCCCGGGGGGGATGGCTACACCTTC.